This T cell receptor (beta chain) was obtained from a study of neurological immune-mediated disorders. Findings of the study overall: The absence of any CDR3 amino acid sequence shared by expanded clones across subjects suggests that repertoires were private in all groups.

The unsorted libraries were produced from 2 million PBMCs held at -80 C. With 10-nucleotide random UMIs, 5'RACE was used to make the cDNA. A single run covered 15-18 subjects with over 170 million TCR-beta sequences. TCRdb itself ran the 5' RACE reads through MiXCR, one entry per CDR3 protein. Of tens of thousands of distinct CDR3 sequences listed, about 13% are singletons. This clonotype has at least ten counts. Its antigen remains unidentified. The receptor was derived from an older woman with HTLV-1-associated myelopathy (HAM/TSP). Sequences were obtained from PBMCs.

In DNA, the CDR3 is TGCGCCAGCAGCCGGACTAGCGGGGGGATTGCCCAAGAGACCCAGTACTTC. Translation gives CASSRTSGGIAQETQYF. The chain recombines TRBV5-1 with TRBJ2-5; 14 bases line up with TRBD2. This CDR3 comprises 17 residues. The V gene end was trimmed by 4 bases and the J gene end by 1 base; junction bases not matched to a gene: 6. Germline-derived CDR1 and CDR2 are SGHRS and YFSETQ.